One T cell receptor (beta chain) is described in this entry. The data originate from a study of CD8+ T cells in alopecia areata. Treatment specified: oral pan-JAK inhibitor, 5-10 mg twice daily. From germline, CDR1 is MNHNY and CDR2 SVGAGI (reference sequence). The junction had 2 bases not matched to a gene; V was cut back by 6 bases and J by 0 bases. The CDR3 has 13 amino acids. Sequencing relied on a cDNA template that was reverse transcribed from extracted RNA. Sequencing was performed with immunoSEQ multiplex PCR; in TCRdb, only in-frame clones are kept and a portion is missing. The sample carries some 120,000 clones, about 59% recorded once.

The chain is built from TRBV6-6 and TRBJ2-7; 7 bases are a match to TRBD1. This receptor was obtained from a human donor with alopecia areata. Sequences were derived from CD4+ T cells sorted from blood, sampled at week 4, from a patient treated with tofacitinib. CDR3 region: CASRTGSSYEQYF. In DNA, the CDR3 is TGTGCCAGCAGGACAGGGAGCTCCTACGAGCAGTACTTC.